These 22 T cell receptor beta chains originate from one sample sequenced in a study of shared clonotypes between healthy human individuals. CD8 cells classed as naive were CD45RO-negative and positively selected for CCR7, excluding terminally differentiated effector memory CD45RA+ cells. Libraries were prepared by immunoSEQ multiplex PCR; TCRdb keeps only in-frame clonotypes and omits some of them. The repertoire has roughly 2,000,000 clones, 90% to 95% of them found once; the top ten carry around 1.7%. Sequenced input: naive CD8+ T cells from PBMCs. Source of these receptors: a man in his late teens or twenties in good health. Some clones in this sample may be carry-over from other donors' samples.

V usage is TRBV16 and J usage is TRBJ2-3, with D uncertain. The germline gives CDR1 KGHSY, CDR2 FQNENV. V was cut by 4 bases and J by 0 bases, with 11 bases left in between. CDR3 length equals 15 residues. Here the CDR3 DNA reads TGTGCCAGCAGCCCTCTCGGCTTCAGCACAGATACGCAGTATTTT. Amino acids: CASSPLGFSTDTQYF.

This clone has just a few counts. V usage is TRBV9 and J usage is TRBJ1-5; D is unresolved. Germline CDR1 and CDR2: SGDLS and YYNGEE. V lost 4 bases and J 2 bases, leaving 13 bases between the germline ends. The CDR3 covers 15 residues. Written as DNA, the CDR3 is TGTGCCAGCAGCCCCTCCGGGTCGGGCAATCAGCCCCAGCATTTT. Translating it yields CASSPSGSGNQPQHF.

V and J are TRBV7-6 and TRBJ1-4, with a weak D call TRBD1 (6 bases). Per the germline V gene, CDR1 is SGHVS and CDR2 is FNYEAQ. V was trimmed by 5 bases and J by 0 bases, leaving 10 bases between them. This CDR3 comprises 15 residues. For the CDR3, the DNA is TGTGCCAGCAGCCCCTACAGGGCAACTAATGAAAAACTGTTTTTT. This gives the protein CASSPYRATNEKLFF.

With regard to this clone: Other DNA sequences in the same sample also yield this CDR3. CDR3: CASSDSAGANEKLFF. The CDR3 DNA reads as TGTGCCAGCAGTGACTCCGCAGGGGCTAATGAAAAACTGTTTTTT. The V and J genes are TRBV6-4 and TRBJ1-4; D might be TRBD1 (6 bases). This CDR3 is 15 amino acids long. Looked up from germline, CDR1 is MRHNA and CDR2 is SNTAGT. V was trimmed by 0 bases and J by 3 bases, leaving 8 bases between them.

The genes are TRBV7-6 and TRBJ2-1; 9 bases align to TRBD1. Germline V gives CDR1 SGHVS, CDR2 FNYEAQ. V was clipped by 5 bases and J by 5 bases; unmatched bases: 7. The CDR3 extends over 15 amino acids. The CDR3 DNA follows: TGTGCCAGCAGCGGCGCCGGGACAGGGCACAATGAGCAGTTCTTC. Its protein product is CASSGAGTGHNEQFF.

The gene calls are TRBV11-2 and TRBJ2-7; D not certain. The CDR3 length is 13 residues. The V end was cut by 2 bases, the J end by 3 bases, with 8 bases between. Germline CDR1 SGHAT, CDR2 FQNNGV. CDR3 amino acids: CASSLTRLYEQYF. The CDR3 coding sequence is TGTGCCAGCAGCTTAACGCGGCTCTACGAGCAGTACTTC.

DNA for the CDR3: TGTGCCACCAAACAGGGGAGGATGTACACTAATGAAAAACTGTTTTTT. Translating it yields CATKQGRMYTNEKLFF. J is TRBJ1-4 and V is TRBV15, with TRBD1 identical over 7 bases. Germline V CDR1 and CDR2: LNHNV, YYDKDF (reference sequence). Germline trimming cut 7 bases from V and 2 bases from J; bases unmatched to any gene: 10. CDR3 length equals 16 residues.

This chain joins TRBV27 and TRBJ2-1; D is undetermined. The V gene lost 2 bases and the J gene lost 6 bases, with 8 bases spanning the gap. Germline CDR1 MNHEY, CDR2 SMNVEV (reference sequence). CDR3 size: 13 residues. CDR3: CASSLKGINEQFF. CDR3 DNA sequence: TGTGCCAGCAGTTTAAAAGGGATCAATGAGCAGTTCTTC.

Of note for this clone: The identical CDR3 is also encoded by other nucleotide sequences in the sample. The genes are TRBV9 and TRBJ2-3; no definite D call. Germline V gives CDR1 SGDLS, CDR2 YYNGEE. The CDR3 has 12 amino acids. V was shortened by 4 bases and J by 5 bases, with 8 bases between the two germline ends. The CDR3 DNA reads as TGTGCCAGCAGCCCTAATCAAGATACGCAGTATTTT. Translating it yields CASSPNQDTQYF.

The chain joins TRBV13 to TRBJ1-2; D gene ambiguous. CDR1 is PRHDT, CDR2 FYEKMQ, per germline (reference sequence). V was cut by 5 bases and J by 6 bases, with 16 bases left in between. The CDR3 consists of 14 residues. CDR3 sequence: CASSTRGGSNGYTF. DNA for the CDR3: TGTGCCAGCAGCACCCGGGGAGGGTCTAATGGCTACACCTTC.

The sample holds one count of this clone. The chain has TRBV21-1 and TRBJ1-2; the table's D call TRBD1 went unverified against the DNA. TRBV21-1 is a listed pseudogene. This CDR3 has 18 amino acids. The CDR3 nucleotides read TGTGCCAGCAGCAAAAGGGGCCAGGACGTCTCCAGGCACTATGGCTACACCTTC. This codes for CASSKRGQDVSRHYGYTF.

The V and J genes are TRBV28 and TRBJ2-7; 7 nucleotides align to TRBD2. The V and J ends lost 6 bases and 3 bases, in that order; junction bases with no gene match: 2. Per the germline V gene, CDR1 is MDHEN and CDR2 is SYDVKM. CDR3 size: 12 residues. This CDR3 reads CASSGDYYEQYF. The CDR3 DNA sequence: TGTGCCAGCAGCGGGGACTACTACGAGCAGTACTTC.

The V call is TRBV4-1, the J call TRBJ2-3; D is perhaps TRBD2 (6 bases). V lost 4 bases to trimming and J lost 2 bases, with 13 bases between them. Germline CDR1 reads MGHRA; CDR2 reads YSYEKL. The CDR3 is made up of 15 amino acids. The CDR3 region is CASSPGRGYTDTQYF. The CDR3 bases are TGCGCCAGCAGCCCAGGTCGGGGGTACACAGATACGCAGTATTTT.

This sequence joins TRBV5-4 and TRBJ2-1; TRBD2 is a possible D gene (6 bases). The CDR3 has 15 residues. V was pared by 1 base and J by 6 bases, with 14 bases between. Germline V lookup: CDR1 SGHNT, CDR2 YYREEE (reference sequence). CDR3 amino acids: CASSLRRELGNEQFF. CDR3 nucleotide sequence: TGTGCCAGCAGCTTGCGTCGGGAGTTAGGCAATGAGCAGTTCTTC.

The chain joins TRBV4-1 to TRBJ2-7, with 9 bases matching TRBD1. CDR3 length: 15 residues. Unmatched junction bases numbered 5, after V lost 4 bases and J lost 1 base. From germline, CDR1 is MGHRA and CDR2 YSYEKL. DNA of the CDR3: TGCGCCAGCAGCCTGGGGACAGGGAAGTCCTACGAGCAGTACTTC. It encodes CASSLGTGKSYEQYF.

The gene calls are TRBV5-4 and TRBJ2-2; unclear D gene. CDR3 size: 16 residues. Germline-derived CDR1 and CDR2 are SGHNT and YYREEE (reference sequence). Trimming removed 4 bases at V and 4 bases at J, with 17 bases between. CDR3 bases: TGTGCCAGCAGCCCGGGCCCAATTGGTGGCACCGGGGAGCTGTTTTTT. Translation: CASSPGPIGGTGELFF.

The CDR3 sequence: CASSLAYSPAVFYNEQFF. CDR3 DNA: TGTGCCAGCAGCTTAGCGTACTCCCCCGCGGTATTTTACAATGAGCAGTTCTTC. V usage is TRBV11-3 and J usage is TRBJ2-1; D remains ambiguous. Germline V gene sequence: CDR1 SGHNT, CDR2 YENEEA. This CDR3 is 18 amino acids long. Trimming cost V 1 base and J 4 bases, with 20 bases left between them.

This clone was counted once. The CDR3 reads CASSRAAVAGTYEQYF. In DNA, the CDR3 is TGCGCCAGCAGCCGAGCGGCGGTAGCGGGAACCTACGAGCAGTACTTC. This chain connects TRBV4-1 to TRBJ2-7; 8 nucleotides align to TRBD2. The CDR3 consists of 16 residues. V lost 4 bases to trimming and J lost 2 bases; unmatched junction nucleotides: 10. The V gene's germline CDR1 is MGHRA and CDR2 YSYEKL.

V gene TRBV5-1 combines with J gene TRBJ1-1; tentatively, D is TRBD1 (6 bases). Germline V gives CDR1 SGHRS, CDR2 YFSETQ. The CDR3 is made up of 16 amino acids. The ends were cut back, 4 bases at V and 1 base at J, with 17 bases in the middle. CDR3 in amino acids: CASSLPMTGKNTEAFF. DNA for the CDR3: TGCGCCAGCAGCCTCCCAATGACAGGCAAGAACACTGAAGCTTTCTTT.

The genes are TRBV11-2 and TRBJ1-3, with TRBD1 as a possible D gene (5 bases). The germline V and J ends were trimmed by 4 bases and 8 bases, with 12 bases remaining between them. Germline assignment: CDR1 SGHAT and CDR2 FQNNGV. The CDR3 is 13 amino acids. The CDR3 region is CASSYGTPDTIYF. The CDR3 bases are TGTGCCAGCAGCTACGGGACTCCCGACACCATATATTTT.

The genes are TRBV10-3 and TRBJ2-7, with 7 bases aligning to TRBD1. Germline V lookup: CDR1 ENHRY, CDR2 SYGVKD. Unmatched junction bases numbered 7, after V lost 0 bases and J lost 2 bases. The CDR3 totals 16 residues. This CDR3 is CAISESGVQGAYEQYF. The CDR3, as DNA: TGTGCCATCAGTGAGTCGGGTGTTCAGGGGGCCTACGAGCAGTACTTC.

The chain combines TRBV5-6 with TRBJ2-3; D ambiguous. The V end lost 1 base, the J end lost 4 bases, and 16 bases lay between the germline ends. The length of the CDR3 is 16 residues. From germline, CDR1 is SGHDT and CDR2 YYEEEE. This CDR3 reads CASSLWRAPPADTQYF. The CDR3 coding sequence is TGTGCCAGCAGCTTGTGGCGAGCCCCTCCAGCAGATACGCAGTATTTT.